This TCR beta chain was identified in a study of beta chain features in type 1 diabetes. Whole-study results and caveats: When Type 1 diabetes patients were examined, their TCRB CDR3s proved moderately but significantly shorter in all four CD4+ subsets.

Of note for this clone: What it binds is not known.

The germline V and J ends were trimmed by 2 bases and 4 bases, with 10 bases remaining between them. The CDR3 runs 13 residues. CDR1 is SQVTM, CDR2 ANQGSEA, per germline. Expressed TCRB transcripts got sequenced, as all isolated RNA was reverse transcribed. The table came from immunoSEQ multiplex PCR; TCRdb's copy has only in-frame clones and leaves some out. This table has 250,000 to 300,000 clones, 13% to 15% appearing once. The clonotype comes from a man younger than 40 with type 1 diabetes. The genes are TRBV29-1 and TRBJ2-3, with D possibly matching TRBD2 (5 bases). The sample comprised naive CD4+ T cells from blood. In nucleotides, the CDR3 is TGCAGCGTTGAAACCCCCGGGGCAGATACGCAGTATTTT. The encoded protein is CSVETPGADTQYF.